Listed here are 27 T cell receptor beta chains from one sample, sequenced in a study of T-cell memory formation after mild COVID-19. TCRdb passed the 5' RACE reads through MiXCR, listing each CDR3 protein once. The table lists some 250,000 distinct CDR3 sequences, about 20% of them singletons, with around 23% in the top ten. Source material: PBMCs or a T cell subset sorted from them (not recorded which). These receptors all stem from a man between 18 and 29 years old who had mild COVID-19 (a few samples of this study predate the infection). Cell type and time point are not known.

The chain joins TRBV7-8 to TRBJ1-4; D remains unclear. Germline CDR1 reads SGHVS; CDR2 reads FQNEAQ. Trimming removed 4 bases at V and 0 bases at J, with 12 bases between. The CDR3 loop spans 16 amino acids. The CDR3 nucleotides are TGTGCCAGCAGCTCAGCTCGGCCTGCAACTAATGAAAAACTGTTTTTT. It specifies CASSSARPATNEKLFF.

The J gene is TRBJ1-1, the V gene TRBV12-3 or TRBV12-4, with D possibly being TRBD1 (5 bases). The CDR3 runs to 13 residues. V was cut by 6 bases and J by 5 bases, with 13 bases left in between. The CDR3 coding sequence is TGTGCCAGCAGCTATCGACAGAGGACTGAAGCTTTCTTT. It specifies CASSYRQRTEAFF.

In its sample, this clonotype was seen a few times. This chain links TRBV24-1 with TRBJ2-2, with 9 positions matching TRBD1. This CDR3 is built from 14 residues. Germline CDR1 is KGHDR and CDR2 is SFDVKD. J was trimmed by 6 bases and V by 9 bases; bases with no gene match: 7. CDR3 nucleotides: TGTGCCACCCAGGGACAGGGAGGTCCCGGGGAGCTGTTTTTT. Translation: CATQGQGGPGELFF.

This sequence joins TRBV2 and TRBJ2-3; 8 positions agree with TRBD2. The germline gives CDR1 SNHLY, CDR2 FYNNEI. This CDR3 spans 14 amino acids. The V gene end was trimmed by 6 bases and the J gene end by 4 bases; junction bases not matched to a gene: 6. The chain's CDR3 is CASRTTGGADTQYF. DNA of the CDR3: TGTGCCAGCAGGACGACCGGGGGGGCAGATACGCAGTATTTT. Full variable domain (remainder filled in from reference TRBV2 and TRBJ2-3): EPEVTQTPSHQVTQMGQEVILRCVPISNHLYFYWYRQILGQKVEFLVSFYNNEISEKSEIFDDQFSVERPDGSNFTLKIRSTKLEDSAMYFCASRTTGGADTQYFGPGTRLTVL.

This clonotype showed up many times. The chain is built from TRBV10-2 and TRBJ2-6; D not resolved. The length of the CDR3 is 14 residues. Germline V gives CDR1 WSHSY, CDR2 SAAADI. V was shortened by 5 bases and J by 4 bases, with 9 bases between the two germline ends. The chain's CDR3 is CASSPPPGANVLTF. The CDR3 DNA follows: TGCGCCAGCAGTCCCCCCCCCGGGGCCAACGTCCTGACTTTC.

This rearrangement joins TRBV29-1 to TRBJ2-7, with 7 bases lining up with TRBD2. The CDR3 consists of 15 residues. Germline V gene lookup returns CDR1 SQVTM and CDR2 ANQGSEA. Trimming took 4 bases from V and 0 from J; bases not matched to a gene: 9. The CDR3 region has the DNA TGCAGCGTTGCCCGGGGGGTCGCGGGCTCCTACGAGCAGTACGTC. Its translation: CSVARGVAGSYEQYV.

This clonotype was picked up a small number of times. V and J are TRBV28 and TRBJ2-5; either TRBD1 or TRBD2 may supply D (5 bases each). The germline gives CDR1 MDHEN, CDR2 SYDVKM. The CDR3 is 14 amino acids. V gave up 6 bases and J gave up 8 bases, with 19 bases separating them. CDR3 loop: CASSGTRRAETQYF. CDR3 sequence (DNA): TGTGCCAGCAGCGGGACGAGGAGAGCCGAAACCCAGTACTTC.

This clonotype appeared a few times. This chain uses TRBV7-9 with TRBJ1-1; 11 positions match TRBD1. Per germline, CDR1 SEHNR and CDR2 FQNEAQ (reference sequence). V was clipped by 0 bases and J by 9 bases; unmatched bases: 6. CDR3 size: 15 residues. The chain's CDR3 is CASSLAEGQGGQAFF. The CDR3 bases are TGTGCCAGCAGCTTAGCGGAGGGACAGGGGGGGCAAGCTTTCTTT.

V is TRBV4-3 and J is TRBJ2-5, with 8 bases aligning to TRBD1. The germline V gene encodes CDR1 LGHNA and CDR2 YSLEER. Trimming at V came to 0 bases and at J to 6 bases, leaving 6 bases not matched to a gene. This CDR3 has 15 amino acids. CDR3 protein: CASSQEAGGVKTQYF. The CDR3 coding sequence is TGCGCCAGCAGCCAAGAGGCAGGGGGCGTAAAGACCCAGTACTTC.

A few counts support this clonotype. The gene calls are TRBV20-1 and TRBJ2-3; D remains ambiguous. Germline CDR1 is DFQATT and CDR2 is SNEGSKA (reference sequence). The CDR3 is 14 amino acids. V was pared by 4 bases and J by 2 bases, with 13 bases between. The CDR3 reads CSATNPLNTDTQYF. The CDR3 DNA reads as TGCAGTGCTACCAATCCACTTAACACAGATACGCAGTATTTT.

This chain joins TRBV6-2 or TRBV6-3 and TRBJ2-2; D perhaps matches TRBD2 (5 bases). The germline CDR1 and CDR2 sequences are MNHEY and SVGEGT. This CDR3 comprises 16 residues. Trimming took off 6 bases at V and 0 bases at J, with 14 bases between the two ends. The DNA for the CDR3 is TGTGCCAGCAGCCACCTCGGAGGCGCGAACACCGGGGAGCTGTTTTTT. Its protein product is CASSHLGGANTGELFF.

The chain carries TRBV5-6 and TRBJ2-7, with 7 bases identical to TRBD1. Trimming cost V 5 bases and J 0 bases; bases outside gene matches: 8. The CDR3 has 15 amino acids. Germline V gene data show CDR1 as SGHDT and CDR2 as YYEEEE. CDR3 nucleotide sequence: TGTGCCAGCAGTGGGTCGGACAGGAGCTCCTACGAGCAGTACTTC. The encoded protein is CASSGSDRSSYEQYF.

J is TRBJ1-1 and V is TRBV9; D perhaps matches TRBD1 (5 bases). This CDR3 contains 17 residues. Germline CDR1 is SGDLS and CDR2 is YYNGEE. V lost 3 bases and J 4 bases, leaving 22 bases between the germline ends. The CDR3 region is CASSARPDTRSGTEAFF. CDR3 bases: TGTGCCAGCAGCGCACGACCGGACACTCGGAGCGGCACTGAAGCTTTCTTT.

The chain combines TRBV6-2 or TRBV6-3 with TRBJ2-1; possible D gene TRBD2, 5 bases. Looked up from germline, CDR1 is MNHEY and CDR2 is SVGEGT. V dropped 1 base and J dropped 9 bases, with 16 bases sitting between them. The CDR3 runs 15 residues. In nucleotides, the CDR3 is TGTGCCAGCAGTTACTGGGCGGGCTCTCATCTTGAGCAGTTCTTC. This sequence encodes CASSYWAGSHLEQFF.

In its sample, this clonotype was seen a few times. The chain carries TRBV5-1 and TRBJ1-3; the D gene is possibly TRBD1 (5 bases). Germline V gives CDR1 SGHRS, CDR2 YFSETQ. V gave up 5 bases and J gave up 2 bases, with 14 bases separating them. The CDR3 has 15 residues. In nucleotides, the CDR3 is TGCGCCAGCAGGGTCGGGGCCGTCGCTGGAAACACCATATATTTT. Its translation is CASRVGAVAGNTIYF.

This clonotype was seen a handful of times. The chain joins TRBV3-1 to TRBJ2-5, with 7 bases identical to TRBD1. CDR1 LGHDT and CDR2 YNNKEL come from the germline V gene (reference sequence). The V and J ends lost 4 bases and 1 base, in that order; junction bases with no gene match: 6. The CDR3 has 15 amino acids. The CDR3 nucleotides read TGTGCCAGCAGCCCCTCCAGGGGGTTCCAAGAGACCCAGTACTTC. It codes for CASSPSRGFQETQYF.

The rearrangement links TRBV7-9 to TRBJ2-7, with 11 bases lining up with TRBD1. With 5 bases clipped from V and 3 bases from J, the junction kept 3 bases outside the gene matches. The CDR3 totals 14 residues. CDR1 and CDR2 (germline): SEHNR, FQNEAQ (reference sequence). CDR3 nucleotide sequence: TGTGCCAGCAGCCGGACAGGGGGCGGCTACGAGCAGTACGTC. Translating it yields CASSRTGGGYEQYV.

The chain uses TRBV6-5 and TRBJ2-3, with D unclear. Germline lookup yields CDR1 MNHEY and CDR2 SVGAGI. V was trimmed by 2 bases and J by 1 base, leaving 10 bases between them. The CDR3 contains 15 residues. The DNA of the CDR3 is TGTGCCAGCAGTTACGGCACCTTGGGCACAGATACGCAGTATTTT. It yields the protein CASSYGTLGTDTQYF.

This clonotype has more than one count but fewer than ten. J is TRBJ1-1 and V is TRBV12-3 or TRBV12-4; maybe TRBD1 (5 bases). V was shortened by 0 bases and J by 5 bases, with 7 bases between the two germline ends. This CDR3 is 13 amino acids long. CDR3 coding DNA: TGTGCCAGCAGTTTAGCCGGGGCGACTGAAGCTTTCTTT. Its translation is CASSLAGATEAFF.

CDR3 in amino acids: CASSHRGQMNTEAFF. CDR3 sequence (DNA): TGCGCCAGCAGCCATAGGGGACAGATGAACACTGAAGCTTTCTTT. V is TRBV4-1 and J is TRBJ1-1; 7 bases agree with TRBD1. The CDR3 is made up of 15 amino acids. V shed 3 bases, J shed 0 bases, and the junction held 4 bases outside the gene matches. Germline V CDR1 and CDR2: MGHRA, YSYEKL.

The chain joins TRBV4-1 to TRBJ2-3; D could derive from TRBD1 or TRBD2 (7 bases each). Per germline, CDR1 MGHRA and CDR2 YSYEKL. V was shortened by 1 base and J by 0 bases, with 14 bases between the two germline ends. This CDR3 comprises 17 residues. CDR3 in amino acids: CASSQARQGGSTDTQYF. The DNA of the CDR3 is TGCGCCAGCAGCCAAGCCCGACAGGGAGGGAGCACAGATACGCAGTATTTT.

CDR3 coding DNA: TGTGCCAGCAGCTTATCGGGTGACAGGGGATCAACGGGAGAGTTCTTC. Its protein product is CASSLSGDRGSTGEFF. The chain carries TRBV7-9 and TRBJ2-1; 8 bases match TRBD1. CDR1 is SEHNR, CDR2 FQNEAQ, per germline (reference sequence). The CDR3 length is 16 residues. Germline trimming cut 2 bases from V and 14 bases from J; bases unmatched to any gene: 17.

This clonotype was detected only a few times. The rearrangement joins TRBV7-2 to TRBJ2-3; tentatively, D is TRBD2 (5 bases). In germline, CDR1 is SGHTA, CDR2 FQGNSA. Between the trimmed V and J ends, which lost 4 bases and 4 bases, there was a span of 18 bases. The CDR3 is 16 residues long. The CDR3 protein is CASSSLTPGSADTQYF. In DNA form, the CDR3 reads TGTGCCAGCAGCTCCTTGACACCGGGGAGCGCAGATACGCAGTATTTT. The full variable domain, in which reference TRBV7-2 and TRBJ2-3 provide the parts outside the CDR3, is GAGVSQSPSNKVTEKGKDVELRCDPISGHTALYWYRQSLGQGLEFLIYFQGNSAPDKSGLPSDRFSAERTGGSVSTLTIQRTQQEDSAVYLCASSSLTPGSADTQYFGPGTRLTVL.

This clonotype was observed a handful of times. The gene calls are TRBV24-1 and TRBJ2-3; tentatively, D is TRBD1 or TRBD2 (5 bases each). V was pared by 3 bases and J by 6 bases, with 18 bases between. From germline, CDR1 is KGHDR and CDR2 SFDVKD. The CDR3 is 16 amino acids. The CDR3 DNA reads TGTGCCACCAGTGATCCCGGACGGACCGGGGCTGATACGCAGTATTTT. This sequence encodes CATSDPGRTGADTQYF.

This clonotype was seen more than once but under ten times. The V and J genes are TRBV6-5 and TRBJ1-2; perhaps TRBD1 as D (6 bases). The CDR3 sequence is 14 residues long. Germline V gives CDR1 MNHEY, CDR2 SVGAGI. V lost 5 bases, J lost 6 bases, and 16 bases lay in between. The chain's CDR3 is CASSKNRAADGYTF. DNA of the CDR3: TGTGCCAGCAGTAAAAACAGGGCAGCTGATGGCTACACCTTC.

The chain combines TRBV7-9 with TRBJ2-5; a weak D match, TRBD2 (5 bases). Germline V gene lookup returns CDR1 SEHNR and CDR2 FQNEAQ (reference sequence). Trimming removed 3 bases from V and 4 bases from J, with 15 bases in between. The CDR3 has 15 residues. The CDR3 sequence is CASSFAWGEGETQYF. The DNA of the CDR3 is TGTGCCAGCAGCTTCGCGTGGGGAGAGGGAGAGACCCAGTACTTC.

The chain combines TRBV12-3 or TRBV12-4 with TRBJ2-1; 9 bases map to TRBD2. The V gene end was trimmed by 7 bases and the J gene end by 7 bases; junction bases not matched to a gene: 14. The CDR3 is made up of 16 amino acids. The CDR3, as DNA: TGTGCCAGCACCGCGGGGGGGGGTCGTCTGGGTAATGAGCAGTTCTTC. Its translation: CASTAGGGRLGNEQFF.